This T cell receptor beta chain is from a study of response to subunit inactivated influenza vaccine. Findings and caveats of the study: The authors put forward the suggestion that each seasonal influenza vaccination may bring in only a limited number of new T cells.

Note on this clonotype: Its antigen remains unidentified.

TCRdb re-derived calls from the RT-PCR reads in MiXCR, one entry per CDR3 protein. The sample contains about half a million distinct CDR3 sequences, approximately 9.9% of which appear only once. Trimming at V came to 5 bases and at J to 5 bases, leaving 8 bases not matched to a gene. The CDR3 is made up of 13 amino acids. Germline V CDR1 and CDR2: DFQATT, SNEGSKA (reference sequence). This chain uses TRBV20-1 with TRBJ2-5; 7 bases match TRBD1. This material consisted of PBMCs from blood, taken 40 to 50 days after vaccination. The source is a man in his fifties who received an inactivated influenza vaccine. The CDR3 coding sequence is TGCAGTGCTTACAGGGGAGTTGTGGAGACCCAGTACTTC. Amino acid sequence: CSAYRGVVETQYF.